The rows below give T cell receptor beta chains drawn from one sample of a study of cytomegalovirus exposure and HLA in healthy donors. Some clones are missing from TCRdb's copy, which holds only in-frame ones; the method was immunoSEQ multiplex PCR. The sample holds around 190,000 clones, around 83% seen once. Sequencing input: PBMCs. Source of these receptors: a man in his forties or fifties in good health and CMV-seropositive. Both conserved end residues are part of each CDR3. The D gene is left open where the match is weak. Size is omitted from some rows. Given values are once, few, many or a class for expanded clones.

D gene	V gene	clone size	J gene	CDR3 protein	CDR3 DNA
.	TRBV2	.	TRBJ2-2	CASTRGPTGELFF	TGTGCCAGCACCAGGGGCCCCACCGGGGAGCTGTTTTTT
TRBD2	TRBV10-3	.	TRBJ2-5	CAISESWPSGEYQETQYF	TGTGCCATCAGTGAGTCTTGGCCTAGCGGGGAGTACCAAGAGACCCAGTACTTC
.	TRBV30	.	TRBJ1-2	CAWIQGNGVYGYTF	TGTGCCTGGATCCAGGGGAACGGGGTCTATGGCTACACCTTC
.	TRBV6-1	.	TRBJ2-2	CASSVLGTGTTGELFF	TGTGCCAGCAGTGTATTAGGAACAGGGACCACCGGGGAGCTGTTTTTT
.	TRBV2	.	TRBJ1-1	CASSEVELNTEAFF	TGTGCCAGCAGTGAAGTAGAGTTGAACACTGAAGCTTTCTTT
TRBD2	TRBV19	.	TRBJ2-1	CASSISRGAGALNEQFF	TGTGCCAGTAGTATATCAAGGGGAGCGGGAGCCCTCAATGAGCAGTTCTTC
.	TRBV2	.	TRBJ1-5	CASRGNIGGSNQPQHF	TGTGCCAGCAGGGGGAACATCGGGGGTAGCAATCAGCCCCAGCATTTT
TRBD1	TRBV6-5	.	TRBJ1-4	CAGSYSTGGSEKLFF	TGTGCCGGCAGTTACTCGACAGGGGGCTCGGAAAAACTGTTTTTT
.	TRBV30	.	TRBJ2-7	CAWSWGVEYEQYF	TGTGCCTGGAGCTGGGGGGTCGAATACGAGCAGTACTTC
TRBD1	TRBV6-6	.	TRBJ1-4	CASSLTGGAGSGLFF	TGTGCCAGCAGTCTAACAGGGGGCGCGGGGTCTGGACTGTTTTTT
.	TRBV27	once	TRBJ2-7	CASGDSHAGTDEQYF	TGTGCCAGCGGGGACTCTCATGCGGGAACGGACGAGCAGTACTTC
.	TRBV5-1	.	TRBJ2-5	CASSLEGVGETQYF	TGCGCCAGCAGCTTGGAGGGGGTAGGGGAGACCCAGTACTTC
.	TRBV6-5	.	TRBJ2-7	CASSYFGSYEQYF	TGTGCCAGCAGTTACTTCGGCTCCTACGAGCAGTACTTC
.	TRBV2	few	TRBJ2-5	CASSPETLEGETQYF	TGTGCCAGCAGTCCCGAAACATTGGAGGGAGAGACCCAGTACTTC
.	TRBV5-4	.	TRBJ2-5	CASSLRGPETQYF	TGTGCCAGCAGCTTGAGGGGCCCAGAGACCCAGTACTTC
TRBD2	TRBV18	.	TRBJ2-3	CASSPPAGGDTQYF	TGTGCCAGCTCACCTCCCGCCGGGGGGGATACGCAGTATTTT
TRBD2	TRBV5-1	.	TRBJ2-5	CASSSPGLAGETQYF	TGCGCCAGCAGCTCCCCTGGACTAGCAGGGGAGACCCAGTACTTC
TRBD1	TRBV7-2	.	TRBJ1-2	CASSPGTANYGYTF	TGTGCCAGCAGCCCGGGGACAGCCAACTATGGCTACACCTTC
.	TRBV7-2	.	TRBJ2-3	CASSFSRTSTDTQYF	TGTGCCAGCAGCTTCAGCCGGACTAGCACAGATACGCAGTATTTT
.	TRBV5-1	.	TRBJ2-1	CASTSGGSGGEQFF	TGCGCCAGCACCTCGGGGGGTAGTGGGGGCGAGCAGTTCTTC
TRBD2	TRBV6-7	.	TRBJ2-7	CASSHGTTYEQYF	TGTGCCAGCAGCCACGGGACTACCTACGAGCAGTACTTC
.	TRBV7-8	once	TRBJ1-2	CASSLAPLSTGGGYTF	TGTGCCAGCAGCTTAGCCCCGTTGTCGACAGGTGGCGGCTACACCTTC
.	TRBV25-1	.	TRBJ1-1	CASSDRQVRAFF	TGTGCCAGCAGTGACCGACAGGTGAGAGCTTTCTTT
TRBD2	TRBV2	.	TRBJ2-7	CASRGGGTSGTYEQYF	TGTGCCAGCAGAGGTGGCGGGACTAGCGGCACCTACGAGCAGTACTTC
.	TRBV28	.	TRBJ2-1	CASSPRRNSYNEQFF	TGTGCCAGCAGTCCACGACGAAACAGTTACAATGAGCAGTTCTTC
TRBD1	TRBV5-1	few	TRBJ2-2	CASSLDRGPGELFF	TGCGCCAGCAGCTTGGACAGGGGGCCCGGGGAGCTGTTTTTT
TRBD2	TRBV7-2	few	TRBJ2-1	CASSPLAGSYNEQFF	TGTGCCAGCAGCCCCCTAGCGGGCTCCTACAATGAGCAGTTCTTC
TRBD2	TRBV7-3	.	TRBJ2-2	CASNLAGSGELFF	TGTGCCAGCAACCTAGCGGGATCGGGGGAGCTGTTTTTT
TRBD1	TRBV5-4	.	TRBJ1-2	CASSRGLDRDYGYTF	TGTGCCAGCAGCCGGGGCCTGGACAGGGACTATGGCTACACCTTC
.	TRBV1	.	TRBJ2-1	CTSSQDGAGGCSGEQFF	TGCACCAGCAGCCAAGATGGCGCGGGAGGGTGTTCCGGTGAGCAGTTCTTC
.	TRBV10-3	.	TRBJ1-1	CAISDTAPGTEAFF	TGTGCCATCAGTGACACTGCCCCGGGCACTGAAGCTTTCTTT
TRBD2	TRBV10-3	once	TRBJ2-1	CAIGSGSVYNEQFF	TGTGCCATCGGTAGCGGGAGTGTCTACAATGAGCAGTTCTTC
.	TRBV7-9	medium-sized	TRBJ2-1	CASSLEWSSYNEQFF	TGTGCCAGCAGCTTAGAATGGAGCTCCTACAATGAGCAGTTCTTC
.	TRBV19	.	TRBJ2-6	CASSISSGANVLTF	TGTGCCAGTAGTATCTCTTCTGGGGCCAACGTCCTGACTTTC
.	TRBV7-2	.	TRBJ1-4	CASSLRGGGGVDEKLFF	TGTGCCAGCAGCTTAAGGGGCGGTGGAGGGGTTGATGAAAAACTGTTTTTT
.	TRBV7-9	.	TRBJ1-1	CASSLRGMNTEAFF	TGTGCCAGCAGCTTACGCGGAATGAACACTGAAGCTTTCTTT
.	TRBV2	.	TRBJ1-2	CASGEGTYYGYTF	TGTGCCAGCGGCGAGGGGACTTATTATGGCTACACCTTC